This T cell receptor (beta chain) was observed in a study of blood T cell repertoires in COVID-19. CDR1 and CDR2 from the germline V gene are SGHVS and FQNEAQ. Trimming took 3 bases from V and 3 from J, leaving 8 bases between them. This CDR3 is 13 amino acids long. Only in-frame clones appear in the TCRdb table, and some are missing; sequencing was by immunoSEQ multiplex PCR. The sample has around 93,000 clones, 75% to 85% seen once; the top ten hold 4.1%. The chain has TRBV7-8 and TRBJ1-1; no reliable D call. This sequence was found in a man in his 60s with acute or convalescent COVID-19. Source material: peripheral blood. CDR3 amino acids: CASSFWQDTEAFF. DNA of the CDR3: TGTGCCAGCAGCTTTTGGCAGGACACTGAAGCTTTCTTT.